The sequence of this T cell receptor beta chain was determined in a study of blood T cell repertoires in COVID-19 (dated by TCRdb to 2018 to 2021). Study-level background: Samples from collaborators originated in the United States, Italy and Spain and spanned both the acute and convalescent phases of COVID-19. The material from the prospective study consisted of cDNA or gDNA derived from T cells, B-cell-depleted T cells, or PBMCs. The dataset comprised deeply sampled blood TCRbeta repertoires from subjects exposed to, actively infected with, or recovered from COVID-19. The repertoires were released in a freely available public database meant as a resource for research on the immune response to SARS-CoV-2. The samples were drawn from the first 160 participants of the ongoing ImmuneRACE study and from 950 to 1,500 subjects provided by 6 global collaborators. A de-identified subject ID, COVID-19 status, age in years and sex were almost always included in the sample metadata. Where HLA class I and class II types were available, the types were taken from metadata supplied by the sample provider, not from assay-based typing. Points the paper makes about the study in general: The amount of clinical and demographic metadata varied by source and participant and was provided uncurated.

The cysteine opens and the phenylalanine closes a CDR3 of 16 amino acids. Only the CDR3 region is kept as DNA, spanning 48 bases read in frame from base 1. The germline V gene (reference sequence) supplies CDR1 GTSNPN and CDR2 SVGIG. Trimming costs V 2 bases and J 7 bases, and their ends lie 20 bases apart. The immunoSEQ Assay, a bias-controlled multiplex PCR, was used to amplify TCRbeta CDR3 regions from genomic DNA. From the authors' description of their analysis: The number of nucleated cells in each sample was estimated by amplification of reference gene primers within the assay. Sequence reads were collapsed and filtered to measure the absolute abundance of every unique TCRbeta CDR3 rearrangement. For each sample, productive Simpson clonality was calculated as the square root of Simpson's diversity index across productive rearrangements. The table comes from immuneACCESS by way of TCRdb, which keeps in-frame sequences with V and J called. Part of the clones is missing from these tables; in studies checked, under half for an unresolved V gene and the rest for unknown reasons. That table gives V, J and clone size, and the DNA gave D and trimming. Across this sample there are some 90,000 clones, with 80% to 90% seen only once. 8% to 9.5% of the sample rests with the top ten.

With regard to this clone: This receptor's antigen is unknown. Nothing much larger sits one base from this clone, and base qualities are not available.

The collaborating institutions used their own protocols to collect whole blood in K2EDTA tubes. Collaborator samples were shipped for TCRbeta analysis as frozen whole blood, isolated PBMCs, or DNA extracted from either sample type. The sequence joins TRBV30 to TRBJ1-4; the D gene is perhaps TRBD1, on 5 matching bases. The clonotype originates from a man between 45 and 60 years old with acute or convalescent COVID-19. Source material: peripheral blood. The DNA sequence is TGTGCCTGGAGTACCCCTCCCGGGGGGGTCCGTGAAAAACTGTTTTTT. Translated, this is CAWSTPPGGVREKLFF.